Sequencing of this T cell receptor (beta chain) was carried out in a study of shared clonotypes between healthy human individuals. Trimming shortened V by 8 bases and J by 8 bases, and 18 bases separated the two germline ends. From germline, CDR1 is SNHLY and CDR2 FYNNEI. This CDR3 region has 13 residues. The assay was immunoSEQ multiplex PCR, and TCRdb's table has in-frame clones only and misses some. Altogether 1,400,000 or so clones are present, about 98.5% being singletons, with the ten largest covering 0.36%. The chain carries TRBV2 and TRBJ1-1; possible D gene TRBD1, 5 bases. The sequenced material came from naive CD4+ T cells sorted from blood. Subset here: CD45RA+ positively selected. This receptor was obtained from a young man in good health. In DNA, the CDR3 is TGTGCCAGCGGTTACCGGAGTGGGACCGAAGCTTTCTTT. It encodes CASGYRSGTEAFF.